Below are 28 T cell receptor beta chains sequenced from a single sample in a study of CXCR3-negative and CXCR3-positive naive CD8 T cells. The TRB cDNA libraries were prepared by 5' RACE with UMI labels. Reprocessing the 5' RACE reads, TCRdb reports a single entry for every CDR3 protein and omits DNA. The sample has more than 50,000 distinct CDR3 sequences. Sequencing input: naive CXCR3- CD8+ T cells from blood. Subset of the sample: CD45RO-CCR7+CD27+CD95- naive CD8+ T cells lacking CXCR3 (TNR3-). These receptor sequences come from a human donor in good health. Some clones in this sample may be carry-over from other donors' samples.

This chain joins TRBV28 and TRBJ2-5; TCRdb lists TRBD2, though no DNA is available to test this call. Germline V gene data show CDR1 as MDHEN and CDR2 as SYDVKM. The CDR3 is 14 residues long. CDR3 in amino acids: CASSLTSEQETQYF.

The genes are TRBV29-1 and TRBJ2-2. The CDR3 runs to 14 residues. Germline V lookup: CDR1 SQVTM, CDR2 ANQGSEA. CDR3 amino acids: CSVPGLLNTGELFF.

The chain carries TRBV7-2 and TRBJ1-2; the D call of TRBD1 rests on TCRdb alone, since no DNA is present to check it. Germline-derived CDR1 and CDR2 are SGHTA and FQGNSA. This CDR3 comprises 13 residues. The CDR3 loop is CASSFGTNYGYTF.

The V gene is TRBV2, the J gene TRBJ2-3; lacking DNA, the TRBD1 call made by TCRdb goes unchecked. There are 12 residues in the CDR3. CDR1 SNHLY and CDR2 FYNNEI come from the germline V gene. Here the CDR3 reads CASRGTEDTQYF.

This rearrangement joins TRBV3-1 to TRBJ2-7; TCRdb proposes TRBD1, but this gene call is untestable without DNA. This CDR3 region has 16 residues. In germline, CDR1 is LGHDT, CDR2 YNNKEL (reference sequence). The CDR3 region is CASSQDIGTANYEQYF.

This sequence joins TRBV12-3 or TRBV12-4 and TRBJ1-1. This CDR3 spans 14 amino acids. CDR3 sequence: CASAHQAVNTEAFF.

The rearrangement uses TRBV20-1 and TRBJ2-3; the TRBD2 assignment by TCRdb is unverifiable without DNA. The CDR3 is 14 amino acids. Germline V gives CDR1 DFQATT, CDR2 SNEGSKA (reference sequence). The CDR3 protein is CSASRSSGTDTQYF.

This chain uses TRBV7-9 with TRBJ1-1. Germline lookup yields CDR1 SEHNR and CDR2 FQNEAQ (reference sequence). The CDR3 covers 12 residues. CDR3 residues: CASSLGVTEAFF. The variable domain in full, completed from reference TRBV7-9 and TRBJ1-1, reads DTGVSQNPRHKITKRGQNVTFRCDPISEHNRLYWYRQTLGQGPEFLTYFQNEAQLEKSRLLSDRFSAERPKGSFSTLEIQRTEQGDSAMYLCASSLGVTEAFFGQGTRLTVV.

The V gene is TRBV5-4, the J gene TRBJ1-5. This CDR3 is 12 amino acids long. Germline V gives CDR1 SGHNT, CDR2 YYREEE (reference sequence). CDR3 region: CASSLTNQPQHF.

The chain is built from TRBV28 and TRBJ1-1. There are 17 residues in the CDR3. Germline CDR1 and CDR2: MDHEN and SYDVKM. The CDR3 reads CASSFPVSGLMNTEAFF.

This chain uses TRBV21-1 with TRBJ2-7; the TCRdb call, TRBD1, lacks DNA for checking. TRBV21-1 is listed as a pseudogene. This CDR3 is built from 15 residues. The CDR3 protein is CASSDPTGPPYEQYF.

The chain joins TRBV20-1 to TRBJ1-2; TCRdb outputs TRBD1, but without DNA this stays unchecked. Germline assignment: CDR1 DFQATT and CDR2 SNEGSKA (reference sequence). The CDR3 loop spans 15 amino acids. This CDR3 is CSARDRGDRIFGYTF.

V is TRBV7-9 and J is TRBJ1-1; TCRdb indicates TRBD1, and absent DNA this call remains unverified. Per the germline V gene, CDR1 is SEHNR and CDR2 is FQNEAQ (reference sequence). CDR3 length: 19 residues. The CDR3 reads CASRYALISADRDDTEAFF.

The V call is TRBV28, the J call TRBJ2-5; TCRdb selects TRBD2, and the lack of DNA leaves this call unchecked. Germline V gene lookup returns CDR1 MDHEN and CDR2 SYDVKM. This CDR3 region has 14 residues. The CDR3 spells CASSPLSDQETQYF.

The chain combines TRBV20-1 with TRBJ2-7. The CDR3 loop spans 16 amino acids. Germline V gives CDR1 DFQATT, CDR2 SNEGSKA (reference sequence). The CDR3 sequence is CSARDYGRTETYEQYF.

The genes are TRBV7-2 and TRBJ2-3. The germline gives CDR1 SGHTA, CDR2 FQGNSA. The CDR3 has 14 residues. The CDR3 reads CASSFLTSTDTQYF.

The V call is TRBV5-1, the J call TRBJ2-7; with no DNA, the TCRdb D assignment of TRBD1 cannot be verified. The CDR3 spans 14 residues. CDR1 is SGHRS and CDR2 is YFSETQ in the germline V gene. CDR3 in amino acids: CASSSGTGPYEQYF.

The CDR3 loop reads CASSREHIYEQYF. This chain connects TRBV6-2 or TRBV6-3 to TRBJ2-7. The CDR3 is 13 residues long. The germline gives CDR1 MNHEY, CDR2 SVGEGT.

This chain links TRBV20-1 with TRBJ2-1; the D gene TCRdb calls, TRBD2, cannot be checked with no DNA. Germline-derived CDR1 and CDR2 are DFQATT and SNEGSKA (reference sequence). This CDR3 spans 16 amino acids. The CDR3 reads CSARDYVGSTPDEQFF.

The CDR3: CASSLTLNTGELFF. J is TRBJ2-2 and V is TRBV12-3 or TRBV12-4. The CDR3 runs 14 residues.

The chain has TRBV29-1 and TRBJ2-3; TCRdb proposes TRBD2, but this gene call is untestable without DNA. CDR1 SQVTM and CDR2 ANQGSEA come from the germline V gene. This CDR3 is 14 amino acids long. The CDR3 reads CSVFSSGGADTQYF.

The V gene is TRBV19, the J gene TRBJ2-7; TCRdb outputs TRBD1, but without DNA this stays unchecked. Germline lookup yields CDR1 LNHDA and CDR2 SQIVND (reference sequence). The CDR3 is made up of 15 amino acids. The CDR3 protein is CASKSRHGVRDEQYF.

The rearrangement joins TRBV5-1 to TRBJ2-7; TCRdb's D call, TRBD1, is unchecked because there is no DNA. CDR3 length: 13 residues. Germline lookup yields CDR1 SGHRS and CDR2 YFSETQ. CDR3 region: CASSFTGPYEQYF.

V usage is TRBV27 and J usage is TRBJ1-1. Germline V lookup: CDR1 MNHEY, CDR2 SMNVEV (reference sequence). The CDR3 totals 14 residues. This chain's CDR3 is CASSSQGQNTEAFF.

The gene calls are TRBV4-3 and TRBJ2-7; TCRdb designates TRBD1, a call that cannot be tested without DNA. There are 15 residues in the CDR3. CDR1 and CDR2 from the germline V gene are LGHNA and YSLEER. This CDR3 reads CASSRDRDFSYEQYF.

This clonotype is classed as medium-sized by frequency. The chain links TRBV6-6 to TRBJ2-1; the D gene TCRdb calls, TRBD2, cannot be checked with no DNA. The CDR3 spans 13 residues. Germline V gene data show CDR1 as MNHNY and CDR2 as SVGAGI (reference sequence). CDR3 amino acids: CATGLAGSNEQFF.

The chain uses TRBV27 and TRBJ2-7; TCRdb reports TRBD2, a call that lacks DNA to check it against. This CDR3 is built from 16 residues. Looked up from germline, CDR1 is MNHEY and CDR2 is SMNVEV (reference sequence). The CDR3 spells CASSFLEGSYAYEQYF.

V usage is TRBV6-2 or TRBV6-3 and J usage is TRBJ1-1; the D gene TCRdb calls, TRBD1, cannot be checked with no DNA. The CDR3 has 17 amino acids. Germline CDR1 reads MNHEY; CDR2 reads SVGEGT. The CDR3 sequence is CASSYPRGRGQDTEAFF.